This T cell receptor (beta chain) comes out of a study of beta chain features in type 1 diabetes. Findings of the study overall: Shorter TCRB CDR3s, moderately but significantly so, marked every one of the four CD4+ subsets in Type 1 diabetes patients. These data did not resolve whether HLA type affects TCRB rearrangement. Patients with type 1 diabetes carried fewer insertions and had more deletions at their VDJ junctions.

The entirety of the isolated RNA underwent reverse transcription, so expressed TCRB transcripts were sequenced. Produced via immunoSEQ multiplex PCR; TCRdb's table is partial and in-frame only. The sample shows a few hundred thousand clones, less than 20% of them seen only once. This clone was seen many times. What it binds is not known. Sorting produced populations that all topped 95% purity. Sequencing used naive CD4+ T cells from blood. The TCR originated in a woman under 30 in good health.

The CDR3 sequence: CAGAFYNEQFF. The CDR3 bases are TGTGCCGGAGCTTTCTACAATGAGCAGTTCTTC. The rearrangement uses TRBV7-8 and TRBJ2-1; no firm D call. Germline CDR1 is SGHVS and CDR2 is FQNEAQ. There are 11 residues in the CDR3. Trimming pared 11 bases from V and 3 bases from J, leaving 8 bases between. Supplemented by reference TRBV7-8 and TRBJ2-1, the full variable domain reads GAGVSQSPRYKVAKRGQDVALRCDPISGHVSLFWYQQALGQGPEFLTYFQNEAQLDKSGLPSDRFFAERPEGSVSTLKIQRTQQEDSAVYLCAGAFYNEQFFGPGTRLTVL.